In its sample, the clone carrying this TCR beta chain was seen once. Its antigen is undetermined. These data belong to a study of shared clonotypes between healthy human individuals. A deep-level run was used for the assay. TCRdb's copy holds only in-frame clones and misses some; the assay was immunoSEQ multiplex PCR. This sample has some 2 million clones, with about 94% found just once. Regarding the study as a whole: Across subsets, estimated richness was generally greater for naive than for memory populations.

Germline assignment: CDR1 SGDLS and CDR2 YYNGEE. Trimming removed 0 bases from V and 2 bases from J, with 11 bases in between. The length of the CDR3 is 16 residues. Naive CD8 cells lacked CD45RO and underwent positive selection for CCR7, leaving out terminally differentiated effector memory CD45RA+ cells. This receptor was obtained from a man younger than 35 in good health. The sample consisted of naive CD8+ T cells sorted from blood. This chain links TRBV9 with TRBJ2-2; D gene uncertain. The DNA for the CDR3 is TGTGCCAGCAGCGTAGGCAGAGTAATAAACACCGGGGAGCTGTTTTTT. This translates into CASSVGRVINTGELFF.